This T cell receptor (beta chain) appears in the sequencing data of a study of cytomegalovirus exposure and HLA in healthy donors. The ends were cut back, 1 base at V and 4 bases at J, with 17 bases in the middle. The CDR3 runs to 18 residues. Germline lookup yields CDR1 SGHAT and CDR2 FQNNGV. The method was immunoSEQ multiplex PCR; TCRdb's version includes in-frame clones alone and lacks a portion of them. Here the sample spans fewer than 200,000 clones, about 90% being singletons. The sequence came from a man aged 18 to 29 in good health and CMV-seropositive. This chain uses TRBV11-2 with TRBJ2-6, with D tentatively TRBD2 (5 bases). Sequencing used PBMCs. The CDR3 loop reads CASSLVVSRGPGANVLTF. The DNA of the CDR3 is TGTGCCAGCAGCTTAGTAGTGTCCCGGGGTCCCGGGGCCAACGTCCTGACTTTC.